This T cell receptor (beta chain) was captured in a study of blood T cell repertoires in COVID-19. Study information: Some COVID-19 samples were acute and others convalescent; all came from the United States, Italy and Spain. Nucleic acid was either cDNA or gDNA, and it came from T cells, B-cell-depleted T cells, or PBMCs.

With 6 bases clipped from V and 2 bases from J, the junction kept 9 bases outside the gene matches. In germline, CDR1 is LNHDA, CDR2 SQIVND (reference sequence). The CDR3 has 16 residues. Repertoires were generated with immunoSEQ multiplex PCR, while TCRdb's copy carries only in-frame clones and drops some. This table holds 200,000 or so clones, 85% to 90% found once. This clone was recorded a few times. This sequence originates from a man aged 30-40 years with COVID-19, enrolled during active disease. The chain has TRBV19 and TRBJ1-3, with 8 bases fitting TRBD1. Material: peripheral blood. The CDR3 DNA follows: TGTGCCAGTAGCCATAGACAGGGGTTCGCTGGAAACACCATATATTTT. Amino acid sequence: CASSHRQGFAGNTIYF.